The 30 T cell receptor beta chains below all came from one sample that was sequenced in a study of CD8 T cells in Susac syndrome. A quantity of roughly 0.5 to 1 ug RNA underwent reverse transcription using random hexamers. One entry per CDR3 protein results from TCRdb running MiXCR on the immunoSEQ multiplex PCR reads. This sample has 160,000 or so distinct CDR3 sequences; 85% to 95% occur once, and the top ten carry roughly 0.11%. Sample: CD4+ T cells from PBMCs. The receptors derive from a human donor with Susac syndrome.

The chain carries TRBV5-1 and TRBJ2-1, with D possibly called TRBD1 or TRBD2 (6 bases each). Germline V gene data show CDR1 as SGHRS and CDR2 as YFSETQ. V lost 4 bases to trimming and J lost 3 bases, with 20 bases between them. CDR3 length: 17 amino acids. The CDR3 DNA reads TGCGCCAGCAGCCACCAGGTGCTCGGGGGCCTCTACAATGAGCAGTTCTTC. Translating it yields CASSHQVLGGLYNEQFF.

The genes are TRBV4-2 and TRBJ1-2; 7 nucleotides match TRBD1. The CDR3 runs 15 residues. CDR1 is LGHNA and CDR2 is YNFKEQ in the germline V gene. V shed 5 bases and J 1 base; nucleotides not matched to a gene: 7. CDR3 loop: CASSNLGQDNYGYTF. The DNA of the CDR3 is TGTGCCAGCAGCAATCTAGGACAGGATAACTATGGCTACACCTTC.

This sequence joins TRBV10-3 and TRBJ2-7; D not resolved. The V and J ends lost 2 bases and 1 base respectively, with 9 bases between them. Germline V gene sequence: CDR1 ENHRY, CDR2 SYGVKD. The CDR3 extends over 14 amino acids. The CDR3 coding sequence is TGTGCCATCAGTGAGGAGACCTGGTCCTACGAGCAGTACTTC. Translating it yields CAISEETWSYEQYF.

V gene TRBV27 combines with J gene TRBJ2-7; D gene ambiguous. The V gene lost 8 bases and the J gene lost 1 base, with 12 bases spanning the gap. Germline V CDR1 and CDR2: MNHEY, SMNVEV (reference sequence). The CDR3 is made up of 13 amino acids. CDR3 nucleotides: TGTGCCAGCCGCTTCGGTAATTCCTACGAGCAGTACTTC. Translating gives CASRFGNSYEQYF.

The chain is built from TRBV15 and TRBJ2-7; the D gene is possibly TRBD1 (6 bases). CDR1 and CDR2 from the germline V gene are LNHNV and YYDKDF (reference sequence). The CDR3 sequence is 16 residues long. V lost 0 bases, J lost 2 bases, and 14 bases lay in between. DNA of the CDR3: TGTGCCACCAGCAGAGATGAAATGGGGACACCCTACGAGCAGTACTTC. Amino acid sequence: CATSRDEMGTPYEQYF.

J is TRBJ2-5 and V is TRBV20-1; TRBD1 aligns across 7 bases. CDR3 length: 13 amino acids. CDR1 DFQATT and CDR2 SNEGSKA come from the germline V gene (reference sequence). Trimming took 0 bases from V and 5 from J; bases not matched to a gene: 3. This chain's CDR3 is CSARETGLETQYF. The CDR3 nucleotides are TGCAGTGCTAGAGAGACAGGGCTTGAGACCCAGTACTTC.

The rearrangement joins TRBV5-1 to TRBJ2-7, with 7 bases that match TRBD1. Trimming took 0 bases from V and 8 from J; bases not matched to a gene: 2. The CDR3 extends over 12 amino acids. Germline V gives CDR1 SGHRS, CDR2 YFSETQ. CDR3 coding DNA: TGCGCCAGCAGCTTGGACAGGGGCAAGCAGTACTTC. It translates to CASSLDRGKQYF.

The chain carries TRBV30 and TRBJ1-2, with D maybe TRBD1 (5 bases). Trimming cost V 8 bases and J 7 bases, with 5 bases left between them. The CDR3 contains 8 residues. The germline CDR1 and CDR2 sequences are GTSNPN and SVGIG (reference sequence). The CDR3 protein is CAGTGYTF. The CDR3, as DNA: TGTGCCGGGACTGGCTACACCTTC. The variable domain in full, with the rest retrieved from reference TRBV30 and TRBJ1-2, is SQTIHQWPATLVQPVGSPLSLECTVEGTSNPNLYWYRQAAGRGLQLLFYSVGIGQISSEVPQNLSASRPQDRQFILSSKKLLLSDSGFYLCAGTGYTFGSGTRLTVV.

This clonotype was picked up one time. J is TRBJ2-7 and V is TRBV27, with 11 positions matching TRBD1. The CDR3 runs 16 residues. Germline trimming cut 5 bases from V and 3 bases from J; bases unmatched to any gene: 9. Germline loops: CDR1 MNHEY, CDR2 SMNVEV (reference sequence). The CDR3: CASSQDMGQGGYEQYF. The CDR3 nucleotides read TGTGCCAGCAGTCAAGATATGGGACAGGGGGGCTACGAGCAGTACTTC.

The genes are TRBV7-8 and TRBJ2-1; 15 bases match TRBD2. CDR3 size: 21 residues. The trim removed 2 bases at V and 9 bases at J, leaving 20 bases unmatched. CDR1 is SGHVS and CDR2 is FQNEAQ in the germline V gene. The CDR3 nucleotides read TGTGCCAGCAGCTTATCACGGACTAGCGGGGGGGCCAGACCCGTTGGGGGTGAGCAGTTCTTC. Translation: CASSLSRTSGGARPVGGEQFF.

CDR3 residues: CASSELGATEHEKLFF. CDR3 in DNA: TGTGCCAGCAGTGAATTAGGTGCGACAGAGCATGAAAAACTGTTTTTT. The J gene is TRBJ1-4, the V gene TRBV25-1; the D gene is possibly TRBD1 (5 bases). Trimming stripped 1 base from V and 6 bases from J, with 15 bases between. Germline V gives CDR1 MGHDK, CDR2 SYGVNS. The CDR3 consists of 16 residues.

The V and J genes are TRBV5-6 and TRBJ1-4, with D possibly TRBD1 on 5 matching bases. There are 14 residues in the CDR3. Trimming cost V 4 bases and J 4 bases, with 11 bases left between them. Germline values: CDR1 SGHDT, CDR2 YYEEEE. CDR3 coding DNA: TGTGCCAGCAGCCAGACAGTGGATAATGAAAAACTGTTTTTT. Amino acids: CASSQTVDNEKLFF.

The chain employs TRBV18 and TRBJ1-5, with D hard to call. Trimming stripped 2 bases from V and 3 bases from J, with 11 bases between. This CDR3 has 15 amino acids. The germline V gene encodes CDR1 KGHSH and CDR2 LQKENI. The CDR3 nucleotides read TGTGCCAGCTCACCAGGGAGCCGAGACAATCAGCCCCAGCATTTT. Translation: CASSPGSRDNQPQHF.

This sequence joins TRBV12-3 or TRBV12-4 and TRBJ2-3, with D possibly matching TRBD2 (6 bases). Trimming removed 10 bases at V and 1 base at J, with 12 bases between. There are 13 residues in the CDR3. Here the CDR3 reads CATWRGGTDTQYF. The DNA of the CDR3 is TGTGCCACCTGGCGGGGAGGCACAGATACGCAGTATTTT.

The V gene is TRBV27, the J gene TRBJ2-7; 9 nucleotides line up with TRBD1. J was trimmed by 6 bases and V by 7 bases; bases with no gene match: 13. Germline assignment: CDR1 MNHEY and CDR2 SMNVEV (reference sequence). The CDR3 length is 15 residues. CDR3 coding DNA: TGTGCCAGCACCGCATCGACAGGGGGAACGGCCGAGCAGTACTTC. Its translation is CASTASTGGTAEQYF.

The genes are TRBV11-3 and TRBJ1-5, with D hard to call. Trimming cost V 5 bases and J 0 bases, with 8 bases left between them. Germline-derived CDR1 and CDR2 are SGHNT and YENEEA. This CDR3 has 14 amino acids. The CDR3 region has the DNA TGTGCCAGCAGCCGGATCCCTAGCAATCAGCCCCAGCATTTT. Protein sequence: CASSRIPSNQPQHF.

This clonotype is a singleton in its sample. The chain uses TRBV30 and TRBJ2-7, with 10 bases aligning to TRBD1. The CDR3 runs 11 residues. Per the germline V gene, CDR1 is GTSNPN and CDR2 is SVGIG (reference sequence). The J segment lost 6 bases and the V segment lost 6 bases, leaving 2 bases of the junction unmatched. CDR3 DNA sequence: TGTGCCTGCCGGGACAGGGGCGAGCAGTACTTC. Encoded protein: CACRDRGEQYF.

The rearrangement uses TRBV29-1 and TRBJ1-1; a weak D match, TRBD1 (6 bases). V was shortened by 6 bases and J by 1 base, with 15 bases between the two germline ends. The CDR3 is 14 residues long. The germline V gene has CDR1 SQVTM and CDR2 ANQGSEA. The chain's CDR3 is CSVGARGPNTEAFF. Written as DNA, the CDR3 is TGCAGCGTGGGGGCCAGGGGACCGAACACTGAAGCTTTCTTT.

This chain connects TRBV29-1 to TRBJ2-5; 10 bases match TRBD1. V gave up 3 bases and J gave up 7 bases; unmatched junction bases: 5. Per the germline V gene, CDR1 is SQVTM and CDR2 is ANQGSEA. The CDR3 is made up of 13 amino acids. The CDR3 spells CSVEGQGHGTQYF. The CDR3 DNA follows: TGCAGCGTTGAGGGACAGGGGCACGGGACCCAGTACTTC.

This chain connects TRBV6-5 to TRBJ2-5; D possibly corresponds to TRBD2 (5 bases). This CDR3 has 15 amino acids. V shed 0 bases and J shed 3 bases, with 11 bases lying between them. CDR1 and CDR2 (germline): MNHEY, SVGAGI. CDR3 sequence: CASSYSFGVKETQYF. The CDR3 coding sequence is TGTGCCAGCAGTTACTCGTTCGGGGTGAAAGAGACCCAGTACTTC.

The chain carries TRBV5-1 and TRBJ2-1; D may correspond to TRBD1 or TRBD2 (6 bases each). The CDR3 covers 16 residues. V was pared by 2 bases and J by 0 bases, with 12 bases between. CDR1 and CDR2 (germline): SGHRS, YFSETQ. As DNA, the CDR3 is TGCGCCAGCAGCTTAGAGGGGGGACGCTCCTACAATGAGCAGTTCTTC. Translation gives CASSLEGGRSYNEQFF. Using reference TRBV5-1 and TRBJ2-1 for the parts outside the CDR3, the full variable domain is KAGVTQTPRYLIKTRGQQVTLSCSPISGHRSVSWYQQTPGQGLQFLFEYFSETQRNKGNFPGRFSGRQFSNSRSEMNVSTLELGDSALYLCASSLEGGRSYNEQFFGPGTRLTVL.

The sample holds one count of this clonotype. The chain recombines TRBV29-1 with TRBJ1-2; TRBD1 might be the D (5 bases). Trimming left V 7 bases short and J 6 bases short, with 9 bases between. Germline CDR1 and CDR2: SQVTM and ANQGSEA. The length of the CDR3 is 10 residues. In DNA, the CDR3 is TGCAGCGGAGGGACGGATGGCTACACCTTC. Amino acid sequence: CSGGTDGYTF.

This clonotype appeared a single time. The chain employs TRBV20-1 and TRBJ2-7; perhaps TRBD1 as D (6 bases). The ends were cut back, 0 bases at V and 3 bases at J, with 15 bases in the middle. This CDR3 has 15 residues. Looked up from germline, CDR1 is DFQATT and CDR2 is SNEGSKA (reference sequence). The CDR3 DNA reads as TGCAGTGCTAGAGACCAGCGAACAGGGTTCTACGAGCAGTACTTC. Encoded protein: CSARDQRTGFYEQYF.

The genes are TRBV29-1 and TRBJ2-2, with 8 bases identical to TRBD1. The germline CDR1 and CDR2 sequences are SQVTM and ANQGSEA. CDR3 length equals 14 residues. V shed 7 bases, J shed 5 bases, and the junction held 9 bases outside the gene matches. The CDR3 loop reads CSGEGQGRTGELFF. CDR3 sequence (DNA): TGCAGCGGGGAAGGACAGGGTCGGACCGGGGAGCTGTTTTTT.

J is TRBJ1-4 and V is TRBV29-1; D remains unclear. V lost 7 bases and J 7 bases, leaving 13 bases between the germline ends. The CDR3 is 12 amino acids. The germline CDR1 and CDR2 sequences are SQVTM and ANQGSEA. CDR3 sequence: CSGRNVGEKLFF. Here the CDR3 DNA reads TGCAGCGGGAGGAATGTCGGTGAAAAACTGTTTTTT.

J is TRBJ2-7 and V is TRBV20-1, with unresolved D. Germline V gives CDR1 DFQATT, CDR2 SNEGSKA (reference sequence). Trimming removed 1 base at V and 3 bases at J, with 10 bases between. The length of the CDR3 is 13 residues. The CDR3 DNA reads as TGCAGTGCTAGAGTGCCCCCGATCTACGAGCAGTACTTC. Translation: CSARVPPIYEQYF.

The V and J genes are TRBV2 and TRBJ2-1, with TRBD1 as a possible D gene (5 bases). This CDR3 region has 12 residues. V was cut by 7 bases and J by 7 bases, with 11 bases left in between. Germline CDR1 SNHLY, CDR2 FYNNEI. The CDR3 is CASNPRENEQFF. In DNA, the CDR3 is TGTGCCAGCAATCCCAGGGAAAATGAGCAGTTCTTC. The whole variable domain, filled in from reference TRBV2 and TRBJ2-1, reads EPEVTQTPSHQVTQMGQEVILRCVPISNHLYFYWYRQILGQKVEFLVSFYNNEISEKSEIFDDQFSVERPDGSNFTLKIRSTKLEDSAMYFCASNPRENEQFFGPGTRLTVL.

V is TRBV5-1 and J is TRBJ2-7; D perhaps matches TRBD2 (5 bases). V was trimmed by 6 bases and J by 5 bases, leaving 18 bases between them. CDR1 and CDR2 (germline): SGHRS, YFSETQ. The CDR3 extends over 14 amino acids. CDR3 nucleotide sequence: TGCGCCAGCAATCCGGAGCGGCAGAGGAACGAGCAGTACTTC. Translating gives CASNPERQRNEQYF.

This sequence joins TRBV2 and TRBJ1-2; D is uncertain. CDR3 length: 14 amino acids. The germline V and J ends were trimmed by 4 bases and 2 bases, with 11 bases remaining between them. CDR1 and CDR2 from the germline V gene are SNHLY and FYNNEI. This CDR3 reads CASSVVGKNYGYTF. The DNA for the CDR3 is TGTGCCAGCAGTGTTGTGGGGAAAAACTATGGCTACACCTTC.

V usage is TRBV20-1 and J usage is TRBJ1-2; TRBD1 matches 8 bases. The germline CDR1 and CDR2 sequences are DFQATT and SNEGSKA (reference sequence). The J segment lost 3 bases and the V segment lost 3 bases, leaving 3 bases of the junction unmatched. This CDR3 comprises 13 residues. CDR3 protein: CSASNRGDYGYTF. The CDR3 nucleotides are TGCAGTGCTAGCAACAGGGGGGACTATGGCTACACCTTC.